The rows below give T cell receptor beta chains drawn from one sample of a study of long-term antiretroviral therapy in people with HIV. Here immunoSEQ multiplex PCR was the method, and the copy in TCRdb shows in-frame clones only, minus some. This table has approximately 26,000 clones, approximately 91% appearing once. The sequenced sample was unsorted PBMCs, obtained 3.1 years after starting antiretroviral therapy. The receptors stem from a man between 18 and 35 years old with HIV. Both conserved end residues are part of each CDR3. D genes are given only for firm matches. Some rows mark clone size as missing; the rest say once, few, many or name a class of expanded clone.

abundance: -
v_gene: TRBV6-5
j_gene: TRBJ2-7
d_gene: -
CDR3nt: TGTGCCAGCAGTTCCCGGTCGGGGGCCCACGAGCAGTACTTC
CDR3aa: CASSSRSGAHEQYF

abundance: -
v_gene: TRBV9
j_gene: TRBJ1-2
d_gene: -
CDR3nt: TGTGCCAGCAGCGGAGTACAGTGGCGCTATGGCTACACCTTC
CDR3aa: CASSGVQWRYGYTF

abundance: -
v_gene: TRBV5-1
j_gene: TRBJ2-7
d_gene: -
CDR3nt: TGCGCCAGCAGCTTGGTGGGGGAGACCTACGAGCAGTACTTC
CDR3aa: CASSLVGETYEQYF

abundance: -
v_gene: TRBV5-1
j_gene: TRBJ1-3
d_gene: -
CDR3nt: TGCGCCAGCAGCTTAGGGGTATCCGGAAACACCATATATTTT
CDR3aa: CASSLGVSGNTIYF

abundance: -
v_gene: TRBV7-8
j_gene: TRBJ1-2
d_gene: -
CDR3nt: TGTGCCAGCAGCGGCAGGGCTAATAACTATGGCTACACCTTC
CDR3aa: CASSGRANNYGYTF

abundance: -
v_gene: TRBV15
j_gene: TRBJ1-3
d_gene: -
CDR3nt: TGTGCCACCAGCAGAGTACAGGGAGGTTTGGGCATATATTTT
CDR3aa: CATSRVQGGLGIYF

abundance: -
v_gene: TRBV7-9
j_gene: TRBJ1-1
d_gene: TRBD1
CDR3nt: TGTGCCAGCAGCTTAGGGGACCCAGGGGGTGAAGCTTTCTTT
CDR3aa: CASSLGDPGGEAFF

abundance: -
v_gene: TRBV27
j_gene: TRBJ1-5
d_gene: -
CDR3nt: TGTGCCAGCAGTCCCAGGCAGCTTAGCAATCAGCCCCAGCATTTT
CDR3aa: CASSPRQLSNQPQHF

abundance: once
v_gene: TRBV18
j_gene: TRBJ1-2
d_gene: TRBD1
CDR3nt: TGTGCCAGCTCCAAAGACCGGGACAGCAGAGGCTACACCTTC
CDR3aa: CASSKDRDSRGYTF

abundance: once
v_gene: TRBV5-1
j_gene: TRBJ1-4
d_gene: -
CDR3nt: TGCGCCAGCAGCTTGTCGGAGGGGGAAAAACTGTTTTTT
CDR3aa: CASSLSEGEKLFF

abundance: -
v_gene: TRBV20-1
j_gene: TRBJ2-1
d_gene: -
CDR3nt: TGCAGTGCTAGGACTCACGATGAGCAGTTCTTC
CDR3aa: CSARTHDEQFF

abundance: -
v_gene: TRBV7-3
j_gene: TRBJ2-3
d_gene: -
CDR3nt: TGTGCCAGCAGCTTAACGGGGGCAGATACGCAGTATTTT
CDR3aa: CASSLTGADTQYF

abundance: few
v_gene: TRBV2
j_gene: TRBJ1-1
d_gene: -
CDR3nt: TGTGCCAGCGGGGCGGGTCGGGGTATGTCTGAAGCTTTCTTT
CDR3aa: CASGAGRGMSEAFF

abundance: -
v_gene: TRBV11-2
j_gene: TRBJ2-1
d_gene: TRBD2
CDR3nt: TGTGCCAGCCGCATTACGGGGGGGAACAATGAGCAGTTCTTC
CDR3aa: CASRITGGNNEQFF

abundance: -
v_gene: TRBV9
j_gene: TRBJ2-1
d_gene: -
CDR3nt: TGTGCCAGCAGCGTAGGGGCGGTTGGCTACAATGAGCAGTTCTTC
CDR3aa: CASSVGAVGYNEQFF

abundance: -
v_gene: TRBV7-2
j_gene: TRBJ1-1
d_gene: -
CDR3nt: TGTGCCAGCAGCTTACGTTTTCAGGGGCCACGGGACACTGAAGCTTTCTTT
CDR3aa: CASSLRFQGPRDTEAFF

abundance: -
v_gene: TRBV10-3
j_gene: TRBJ1-1
d_gene: -
CDR3nt: TGTGCCATCGGGACGGACACTGAAGCTTTCTTT
CDR3aa: CAIGTDTEAFF

abundance: -
v_gene: TRBV7-3
j_gene: TRBJ2-7
d_gene: -
CDR3nt: TGTGCCAGCAGCTTAGCCGGGCGGGGCCCCACCTACGAGCAGTACTTC
CDR3aa: CASSLAGRGPTYEQYF

abundance: few
v_gene: TRBV5-4
j_gene: TRBJ1-5
d_gene: -
CDR3nt: TGTGCCAGCAGCTTGGATAATCAGCCCCAGCATTTT
CDR3aa: CASSLDNQPQHF

abundance: -
v_gene: TRBV11-3
j_gene: TRBJ2-5
d_gene: -
CDR3nt: TGTGCCAGCAGCCAGGGGGAGGAAGAGACCCAGTACTTC
CDR3aa: CASSQGEEETQYF

abundance: -
v_gene: TRBV4-1
j_gene: TRBJ1-5
d_gene: -
CDR3nt: TGCGCCAGCAGCCAAGATCAGGGTGGCAATCAGCCCCAGCATTTT
CDR3aa: CASSQDQGGNQPQHF

abundance: -
v_gene: TRBV4-1
j_gene: TRBJ1-4
d_gene: -
CDR3nt: TGCGCCAGCAGCCAACTCACAATTGAAGAGACCCCGACAGCTAATGAAAAACTGTTTTTT
CDR3aa: CASSQLTIEETPTANEKLFF

abundance: -
v_gene: TRBV6-4
j_gene: TRBJ2-6
d_gene: TRBD1
CDR3nt: TGTGCCAGCAGTGACTTTAGAGGGGGCAGGGTCCTGACTTTC
CDR3aa: CASSDFRGGRVLTF

abundance: -
v_gene: TRBV7-3
j_gene: TRBJ1-3
d_gene: -
CDR3nt: TGTGCCAGCGGGCTCAACTCTGGAAACACCATATATTTT
CDR3aa: CASGLNSGNTIYF

abundance: -
v_gene: TRBV4-3
j_gene: TRBJ1-3
d_gene: -
CDR3nt: TGCGCCAGCAGCCAAGACTACGGGACGACAGATGGAAACACCATATATTTT
CDR3aa: CASSQDYGTTDGNTIYF

abundance: -
v_gene: TRBV4-1
j_gene: TRBJ1-4
d_gene: -
CDR3nt: TGCGCCAGCAGCCAAGGGAGCCACCAGTCTAATGAAAAACTGTTTTTT
CDR3aa: CASSQGSHQSNEKLFF

abundance: -
v_gene: TRBV11-1
j_gene: TRBJ2-5
d_gene: -
CDR3nt: TGTGCCAGCAGCACCGGGGGTGGGGAGACCCAGTACTTC
CDR3aa: CASSTGGGETQYF

abundance: -
v_gene: TRBV9
j_gene: TRBJ2-1
d_gene: -
CDR3nt: TGTGCCAGCAGCGTAGTCCCCGGGAGCCACTACAATGAGCAGTTCTTC
CDR3aa: CASSVVPGSHYNEQFF

abundance: -
v_gene: TRBV27
j_gene: TRBJ1-1
d_gene: TRBD1
CDR3nt: TGTGCCAGCAGCCAAATGACAGGGGTAGCTTTCTTT
CDR3aa: CASSQMTGVAFF

abundance: -
v_gene: TRBV9
j_gene: TRBJ2-2
d_gene: TRBD2
CDR3nt: TGTGCCAGCAGCGTAGAAGTTCCCGGGAGGAGCACCGGGGAGCTGTTTTTT
CDR3aa: CASSVEVPGRSTGELFF

abundance: once
v_gene: TRBV19
j_gene: TRBJ2-7
d_gene: -
CDR3nt: TGTGCCAGTAGCAACCTTCAGAGGGACTACGAGCAGTACTTC
CDR3aa: CASSNLQRDYEQYF

abundance: -
v_gene: TRBV27
j_gene: TRBJ1-5
d_gene: -
CDR3nt: TGTGCCAGCAGTCGCACTTTTTCCTCGCCCCAGCATTTT
CDR3aa: CASSRTFSSPQHF

abundance: -
v_gene: TRBV9
j_gene: TRBJ1-6
d_gene: -
CDR3nt: TGTGCCAGCAGCGTAGAGTGGGTAAATTCACCCCTCCACTTT
CDR3aa: CASSVEWVNSPLHF

abundance: -
v_gene: TRBV4-3
j_gene: TRBJ2-1
d_gene: TRBD2
CDR3nt: TGCGCCAGCAGCCAAGATGAGCGGGGGGCTTACAATGAGCAGTTCTTC
CDR3aa: CASSQDERGAYNEQFF

abundance: -
v_gene: TRBV5-1
j_gene: TRBJ2-2
d_gene: TRBD2
CDR3nt: TGCGCCAGCAGCTTACTTGCTGTAGCGGGGGGCCGTCCCACCGGGGAGCTGTTTTTT
CDR3aa: CASSLLAVAGGRPTGELFF

abundance: few
v_gene: TRBV15
j_gene: TRBJ2-7
d_gene: -
CDR3nt: TGTGCCACCAGCAGGGTGGACACCTTCTACGAGCAGTACTTC
CDR3aa: CATSRVDTFYEQYF

abundance: -
v_gene: TRBV6-5
j_gene: TRBJ1-5
d_gene: -
CDR3nt: TGTGCCAGCAGTTACGTCGGACAGACTAATCAGCCCCAGCATTTT
CDR3aa: CASSYVGQTNQPQHF

abundance: once
v_gene: TRBV28
j_gene: TRBJ2-1
d_gene: -
CDR3nt: TGTGCCAGCAGTATCAGGGATGAGCAGTTCTTC
CDR3aa: CASSIRDEQFF

abundance: -
v_gene: TRBV27
j_gene: TRBJ2-3
d_gene: -
CDR3nt: TGTGCCAGCAGGGTTTGGGACCCAAAGGGCACAGATACGCAGTATTTT
CDR3aa: CASRVWDPKGTDTQYF

abundance: -
v_gene: TRBV7-9
j_gene: TRBJ2-7
d_gene: -
CDR3nt: TGTGCCAGCAGCTTGGGACACATGGAAGACTACGAGCAGTACTTC
CDR3aa: CASSLGHMEDYEQYF

abundance: -
v_gene: TRBV7-3
j_gene: TRBJ1-1
d_gene: -
CDR3nt: TGTGCCAGCAGCAACGGGGGAGTGGAAGCTTTCTTT
CDR3aa: CASSNGGVEAFF

abundance: -
v_gene: TRBV7-6
j_gene: TRBJ1-4
d_gene: -
CDR3nt: TGTGCCAGCAGCCAGCGTTTCAGGGGAACTAATGAAAAACTGTTTTTT
CDR3aa: CASSQRFRGTNEKLFF

abundance: once
v_gene: TRBV9
j_gene: TRBJ1-6
d_gene: TRBD1
CDR3nt: TGTGCCAGCAGCGTAGTCGGGACAGGGAATTCACCCCTCCACTTT
CDR3aa: CASSVVGTGNSPLHF

abundance: -
v_gene: TRBV5-1
j_gene: TRBJ1-2
d_gene: TRBD1
CDR3nt: TGCGCCAGCAGCAGAGGGGACAGCTATGGCTACACCTTC
CDR3aa: CASSRGDSYGYTF

abundance: -
v_gene: TRBV7-9
j_gene: TRBJ1-2
d_gene: -
CDR3nt: TGTGCCAGCAGCTCCGACCCGTATGGCTACACCTTC
CDR3aa: CASSSDPYGYTF

abundance: -
v_gene: TRBV4-1
j_gene: TRBJ2-7
d_gene: -
CDR3nt: TGCGCCAGCAGCCCGTACAGGGTAGGGCCTGGGTCCTACGAGCAGTACTTC
CDR3aa: CASSPYRVGPGSYEQYF

abundance: -
v_gene: TRBV18
j_gene: TRBJ2-3
d_gene: -
CDR3nt: TGTGCCAGCTCGCTACCTGAAGATACGCAGTATTTT
CDR3aa: CASSLPEDTQYF

abundance: -
v_gene: TRBV6-5
j_gene: TRBJ2-7
d_gene: TRBD2
CDR3nt: TGTGCCAGCAGCGACCCTTTCGGGGGGGCGAGTCAGTACTTC
CDR3aa: CASSDPFGGASQYF

abundance: few
v_gene: TRBV4-3
j_gene: TRBJ1-2
d_gene: TRBD1
CDR3nt: TGCGCCAGCAGCCAAGATGGCTCAGGGGGTGGCTACACCTTC
CDR3aa: CASSQDGSGGGYTF

abundance: -
v_gene: TRBV28
j_gene: TRBJ2-3
d_gene: -
CDR3nt: TGTGCCACGCAGGGAACAGATACGCAGTATTTT
CDR3aa: CATQGTDTQYF

abundance: -
v_gene: TRBV6-1
j_gene: TRBJ1-5
d_gene: -
CDR3nt: TGTGCCAGCAGTGAGTGGGGGGACAATCAGCCCCAGCATTTT
CDR3aa: CASSEWGDNQPQHF

abundance: -
v_gene: TRBV11-2
j_gene: TRBJ2-3
d_gene: -
CDR3nt: TGTGCCAGCAGCTTACACAGGACGGACAGTACGCAGTATTTT
CDR3aa: CASSLHRTDSTQYF

abundance: -
v_gene: TRBV5-6
j_gene: TRBJ1-4
d_gene: -
CDR3nt: TGTGCCAGCAGCTTGGTGGCAACAACTAATGAAAAACTGTTTTTT
CDR3aa: CASSLVATTNEKLFF

abundance: -
v_gene: TRBV4-3
j_gene: TRBJ1-3
d_gene: -
CDR3nt: TGCGCCAGCAGCCAAGATGGTACCCCAGTTTACTCTGGAAACACCATATATTTT
CDR3aa: CASSQDGTPVYSGNTIYF

abundance: -
v_gene: TRBV6-6
j_gene: TRBJ1-5
d_gene: TRBD1
CDR3nt: TGTGCCAGCAGTCCGGGACAGGGGGCTCGGCAGCCCCAGCATTTT
CDR3aa: CASSPGQGARQPQHF

abundance: -
v_gene: TRBV7-2
j_gene: TRBJ1-1
d_gene: -
CDR3nt: TGTGCCAGCACTCCCTGGTGGGACACTGAAGCTTTCTTT
CDR3aa: CASTPWWDTEAFF

abundance: -
v_gene: TRBV12-5
j_gene: TRBJ1-1
d_gene: -
CDR3nt: TGTGCTAGTGGTTTGGTACTGGGGAAAGGGGCAAAATCTTACACTGAAGCTTTCTTT
CDR3aa: CASGLVLGKGAKSYTEAFF